This TCR beta chain was found in a study of CD8+ T cells in alopecia areata. On the study more broadly: Oral tofacitinib (5 to 10 mg twice daily) was administered to treated patients.

Worth noting for this clone: What it recognizes is unknown.

Points from the study as a whole: Besides other cells, scalp samples also yield sequences of resident alphabeta T cells from normal skin.

RNA extraction was followed by reverse transcription into cDNA, which acted as the sequencing template. Data came from immunoSEQ multiplex PCR; TCRdb stores just in-frame clones and leaves some out. This table holds more than 85,000 clones, less than 50% found once. Trimming took off 5 bases at V and 2 bases at J, with 12 bases between the two ends. The length of the CDR3 is 14 residues. Germline CDR1 MNHEY, CDR2 SMNVEV (reference sequence). The clonotype comes from a human donor with alopecia areata. The material sequenced was CD4+ T cells sorted from blood. This sequence joins TRBV27 and TRBJ1-2; D might be TRBD1 (6 bases). The CDR3 region is CASSELGTNYGYTF. In DNA form, the CDR3 reads TGTGCCAGCAGTGAACTCGGGACAAACTATGGCTACACCTTC.